The present T cell receptor (beta chain) was sequenced within a study of T cells in Graves' hyperthyroidism and ophthalmopathy. This clonotype was seen more than once but under ten times. Trimming pared 0 bases from V and 0 bases from J, leaving 12 bases between. The CDR3 sequence is 16 residues long. Germline CDR1 and CDR2: KGHSH and LQKENI. Amplification targeted TCR beta CDR3 regions from RNA transcripts. The TCR CDR3 first-round RT-PCR relied on the HTBI primer set. One entry per CDR3 protein, called by TCRdb with MiXCR from the multiplex PCR reads. The sample gives some 340,000 distinct CDR3 sequences, roughly an eighth of which show up once; 30% to 40% is in the top ten.

V gene TRBV18 combines with J gene TRBJ2-7; a weak D match, TRBD1 (6 bases). The sequence was obtained from a woman aged 35 to 49 with Graves' ophthalmopathy. The sequencing sample was made of blood. In DNA, the CDR3 is TGTGCCAGCTCACCACCCACAACAGGGAGCTCCTACGAGCAGTACTTC. It codes for CASSPPTTGSSYEQYF.